This T cell receptor beta chain was sequenced for a study of OX40 agonist ivuxolimab in advanced cancers. Turning to the study itself: Earlier anti-PD-1, anti-PD-L1 or anti-CTLA-4 therapy was permitted; 40% had received some. Partial responses were achieved by three patients, one with hepatocellular carcinoma and two with cutaneous melanoma. Overall study results and limits: It was not determined which antigens were specifically recognized by the peripheral T cells that had undergone clonal expansion. Normalized expansion of T-cell clones was also low for some nonresponders.

In regard to this clone: Its matching antigen is unknown.

This CDR3 spans 13 amino acids. V lost 3 bases to trimming and J lost 9 bases; unmatched junction nucleotides: 4. CDR1 is SGHRS, CDR2 YFSETQ, per germline. TCRdb's table, derived via immunoSEQ multiplex PCR, lists solely in-frame clones and lacks some. Of fewer than 65,000 clones in the sample, 80% to 95% were seen once. Material: CD4+ or CD8+ T cells sorted from blood, obtained in a trial of the OX40 agonist ivuxolimab. The clonotype was recovered from an adult with an advanced solid tumor such as melanoma, head and neck, liver or kidney cancer. The rearrangement links TRBV5-1 to TRBJ2-1; 9 bases line up with TRBD1. Here the CDR3 DNA reads TGCGCCAGCAGCTCGGGGACAGGGAGTGAGCAGTTCTTC. Amino acid sequence: CASSSGTGSEQFF.